The 31 T cell receptor beta chains below were found in one sample sequenced in a study of blood T cell repertoires in COVID-19. Sequencing used immunoSEQ multiplex PCR; TCRdb keeps in-frame clones, though not all of them. Found here are about 430,000 clones, 80% to 90% of them singletons; the top ten hold 1.1%. Sequencing used PBMCs or T cells enriched from blood (not recorded which). The receptor set was obtained from a young man who had recovered from COVID-19.

The chain carries TRBV29-1 and TRBJ2-3; perhaps TRBD1 as D (6 bases). This CDR3 is built from 16 residues. In germline, CDR1 is SQVTM, CDR2 ANQGSEA. V was pared by 5 bases and J by 0 bases, with 18 bases between. In DNA, the CDR3 is TGCAGCGTTTTATCGGGCAGGGGCGGTAGCACAGATACGCAGTATTTT. Amino acid sequence: CSVLSGRGGSTDTQYF.

The chain has TRBV4-2 and TRBJ2-5, with D unresolved. The CDR3 sequence is 14 residues long. Germline-derived CDR1 and CDR2 are LGHNA and YNFKEQ. Trimming pared 1 base from V and 2 bases from J, leaving 8 bases between. The CDR3 sequence: CASSQVARQETQYF. CDR3 nucleotide sequence: TGTGCCAGCAGCCAAGTCGCTAGACAAGAGACCCAGTACTTC.

The chain carries TRBV7-9 and TRBJ2-7; maybe TRBD2 (6 bases). The CDR3 totals 15 residues. V dropped 8 bases and J dropped 4 bases, with 21 bases sitting between them. Germline CDR1 and CDR2: SEHNR and FQNEAQ (reference sequence). In nucleotides, the CDR3 is TGTGCCAGCGACCAAGAGGCAGTAGGGACTTACGAGCAGTACTTC. Encoded protein: CASDQEAVGTYEQYF.

The chain recombines TRBV28 with TRBJ1-1, with TRBD1 as a possible D gene (5 bases). Germline V gene sequence: CDR1 MDHEN, CDR2 SYDVKM. V was pared by 4 bases and J by 4 bases, with 19 bases between. This CDR3 is 16 amino acids long. CDR3 in DNA: TGTGCCAGCAGTTACCCCGGGGGGGGGACTACCACTGAAGCTTTCTTT. It encodes CASSYPGGGTTTEAFF.

This chain uses TRBV5-6 with TRBJ2-3; D gene ambiguous. Germline V gene data show CDR1 as SGHDT and CDR2 as YYEEEE. The CDR3 runs 14 residues. The germline V and J ends were trimmed by 0 bases and 0 bases, with 5 bases remaining between them. CDR3 bases: TGTGCCAGCAGCTTGGGTCTAAGCACAGATACGCAGTATTTT. Its protein is CASSLGLSTDTQYF.

This sequence joins TRBV5-1 and TRBJ1-4; no reliable D call. The CDR3 length is 14 residues. The V gene's germline CDR1 is SGHRS and CDR2 YFSETQ. Trimming removed 5 bases at V and 5 bases at J, with 13 bases between. In DNA form, the CDR3 reads TGCGCCAGCAGACCCGGACTGCCGAATGAAAAACTGTTTTTT. It translates to CASRPGLPNEKLFF.

This chain links TRBV3-1 (or the pseudogene TRBV3-2) with TRBJ1-5; maybe TRBD1 (6 bases). Trimming took off 5 bases at V and 11 bases at J, with 22 bases between the two ends. CDR3 length equals 15 residues. Germline V gene lookup returns CDR1 LGHDT and CDR2 YNNKEL (reference sequence). CDR3 in DNA: TGTGCCAGCAGCGCACAGGGCGGTCGACACCCCGCCCAGCATTTT. It encodes CASSAQGGRHPAQHF.

The chain is built from TRBV18 and TRBJ2-1, with 9 bases that match TRBD1. Germline CDR1 KGHSH, CDR2 LQKENI. This CDR3 region has 15 residues. With 3 bases clipped from V and 4 bases from J, the junction kept 4 bases outside the gene matches. CDR3 residues: CASSPGTGMYNEQFF. The CDR3 nucleotides read TGTGCCAGCTCACCCGGGACAGGGATGTACAATGAGCAGTTCTTC.

The chain carries TRBV11-1 and TRBJ2-3; D is unresolved. There are 14 residues in the CDR3. The V end lost 0 bases, the J end lost 4 bases, and 8 bases lay between the germline ends. Germline CDR1 reads SGHAT; CDR2 reads FQDESV (reference sequence). CDR3 nucleotide sequence: TGTGCCAGCAGCTTAGCGCGGATGCCAGATACGCAGTATTTT. Translating gives CASSLARMPDTQYF. Supplemented by reference TRBV11-1 and TRBJ2-3, the full variable domain reads EAEVAQSPRYKITEKSQAVAFWCDPISGHATLYWYRQILGQGPELLVQFQDESVVDDSQLPKDRFSAERLKGVDSTLKIQPAELGDSAMYLCASSLARMPDTQYFGPGTRLTVL.

For the CDR3, the DNA is TGTGCCAGCAGCCAAGATTTGGTCCCCACACAGACCCAGTACTTC. Amino acid sequence: CASSQDLVPTQTQYF. V and J are TRBV3-1 (or the pseudogene TRBV3-2) and TRBJ2-5, with D hard to call. In germline, CDR1 is LGHDT, CDR2 YNNKEL (reference sequence). Between the trimmed V and J ends, which lost 0 bases and 6 bases, there was a span of 14 bases. CDR3 size: 15 residues.

This clone was seen ten or more times. The chain combines TRBV6-1 with TRBJ2-7; 7 nucleotides match TRBD2. V shed 1 base and J 0 bases; nucleotides not matched to a gene: 3. CDR1 and CDR2 (germline): MNHNS, SASEGT. The CDR3 loop spans 15 amino acids. In nucleotides, the CDR3 is TGTGCCAGCAGTGAAGAGGCTAGCGGCTCCTACGAGCAGTACTTC. This codes for CASSEEASGSYEQYF.

The chain recombines TRBV5-6 with TRBJ2-1; D perhaps matches TRBD1 (6 bases). There are 16 residues in the CDR3. V lost 2 bases and J lost 1, with 13 bases in between. The germline V gene has CDR1 SGHDT and CDR2 YYEEEE. CDR3 bases: TGTGCCAGCAGCTTACCCGGGACATCATCCTACAATGAGCAGTTCTTC. Residues: CASSLPGTSSYNEQFF.

The rearrangement links TRBV12-3 or TRBV12-4 to TRBJ1-1; D remains ambiguous. V lost 2 bases and J 0 bases, leaving 4 bases between the germline ends. This CDR3 comprises 13 residues. This chain's CDR3 is CASSLSVNTEAFF. CDR3 coding DNA: TGTGCCAGCAGTTTATCGGTGAACACTGAAGCTTTCTTT.

The chain carries TRBV18 and TRBJ1-1, with TRBD1 matching 8 bases. V shed 4 bases, J shed 2 bases, and the junction held 6 bases outside the gene matches. There are 15 residues in the CDR3. Germline values: CDR1 KGHSH, CDR2 LQKENI. DNA for the CDR3: TGTGCCAGCTCACAGGGGACAGGTAGAAACACTGAAGCTTTCTTT. It translates to CASSQGTGRNTEAFF.

The chain links TRBV12-3 or TRBV12-4 to TRBJ1-5; no firm D call. This CDR3 region has 13 residues. V lost 6 bases and J lost 9, with 15 bases in between. CDR3 DNA sequence: TGTGCCAGCAGGTCCACCCGGGTCGGGCCCCAGCATTTT. Translating gives CASRSTRVGPQHF.

The V gene is TRBV27, the J gene TRBJ1-1, with 7 bases matching TRBD1. V dropped 8 bases and J dropped 6; count of bases not matched to a gene: 12. The V gene's germline CDR1 is MNHEY and CDR2 SMNVEV (reference sequence). This CDR3 is built from 14 residues. The CDR3 sequence: CASSGFDRAAEAFF. In DNA, the CDR3 is TGTGCCAGCTCCGGATTTGACAGGGCGGCTGAAGCTTTCTTT.

The gene calls are TRBV7-9 and TRBJ1-5, with D possibly being TRBD1 (6 bases). The CDR3 is 17 residues long. Germline CDR1 reads SEHNR; CDR2 reads FQNEAQ (reference sequence). V was trimmed by 0 bases and J by 2 bases, leaving 14 bases between them. DNA for the CDR3: TGTGCCAGCAGCTTAGCAACAGGGCCAGGGGGCAATCAGCCCCAGCATTTT. Amino acids: CASSLATGPGGNQPQHF.

This chain connects TRBV18 to TRBJ2-2, with 9 positions matching TRBD2. V lost 0 bases to trimming and J lost 0 bases; unmatched junction nucleotides: 5. Germline V gene lookup returns CDR1 KGHSH and CDR2 LQKENI. This CDR3 is built from 18 residues. The chain's CDR3 is CASSPPFGLAPNTGELFF. The CDR3, as DNA: TGTGCCAGCTCACCACCCTTTGGACTAGCGCCGAACACCGGGGAGCTGTTTTTT.

This clone showed up just once. J is TRBJ1-1 and V is TRBV19, with 7 bases matching TRBD1. Trimming cost V 5 bases and J 6 bases; bases outside gene matches: 6. This CDR3 spans 13 amino acids. Germline V CDR1 and CDR2: LNHDA, SQIVND (reference sequence). The CDR3: CASSRTGTPEAFF. The CDR3 bases are TGTGCCAGTAGTCGGACAGGAACGCCTGAAGCTTTCTTT.

The chain employs TRBV11-1 and TRBJ2-7; 8 bases fit TRBD1. The J segment lost 4 bases and the V segment lost 1 base, leaving 6 bases of the junction unmatched. This CDR3 has 15 amino acids. CDR1 is SGHAT and CDR2 is FQDESV in the germline V gene (reference sequence). The CDR3 DNA follows: TGTGCCAGCAGCTTAGTCTCCAGGGGGCTTTACGAGCAGTACTTC. This encodes CASSLVSRGLYEQYF.

J is TRBJ1-6 and V is TRBV19; D gene unclear. Trimming removed 4 bases at V and 0 bases at J, with 19 bases between. The CDR3 runs 19 residues. CDR1 is LNHDA, CDR2 SQIVND, per germline (reference sequence). In DNA, the CDR3 is TGTGCCAGTAGTACCTACAGTATCCTCCGAAGCTCCTATAATTCACCCCTCCACTTT. Encoded protein: CASSTYSILRSSYNSPLHF. Filled out from reference TRBV19 and TRBJ1-6, the complete variable domain reads DGGITQSPKYLFRKEGQNVTLSCEQNLNHDAMYWYRQDPGQGLRLIYYSQIVNDFQKGDIAEGYSVSREKKESFPLTVTSAQKNPTAFYLCASSTYSILRSSYNSPLHFGNGTRLTVT.

The rearrangement uses TRBV5-6 and TRBJ1-2, with a possible D match to TRBD1 (6 bases). Trimming removed 5 bases from V and 10 bases from J, with 12 bases in between. Germline V gene lookup returns CDR1 SGHDT and CDR2 YYEEEE. This CDR3 spans 11 amino acids. CDR3 loop: CASRRGQFYTF. In DNA, the CDR3 is TGTGCCAGCAGAAGGGGACAATTCTACACCTTC. The full variable domain, rest sourced from reference TRBV5-6 and TRBJ1-2, is DAGVTQSPTHLIKTRGQQVTLRCSPKSGHDTVSWYQQALGQGPQFIFQYYEEEERQRGNFPDRFSGHQFPNYSSELNVNALLLGDSALYLCASRRGQFYTFGSGTRLTVV.

The genes are TRBV28 and TRBJ1-1; the match to TRBD1 covers 7 bases. This CDR3 comprises 15 residues. Per germline, CDR1 MDHEN and CDR2 SYDVKM. V lost 0 bases to trimming and J lost 2 bases; unmatched junction nucleotides: 3. This chain's CDR3 is CASSLWQGGNTEAFF. CDR3 sequence (DNA): TGTGCCAGCAGTTTATGGCAGGGGGGTAACACTGAAGCTTTCTTT.

This rearrangement joins TRBV7-2 to TRBJ1-1; 7 bases agree with TRBD1. Germline CDR1 and CDR2: SGHTA and FQGNSA. V dropped 7 bases and J dropped 4; count of bases not matched to a gene: 12. The CDR3 length is 15 residues. The CDR3 reads CASTVSSPGGTEAFF. CDR3 DNA sequence: TGTGCCAGCACCGTCTCAAGTCCAGGGGGCACTGAAGCTTTCTTT.

V is TRBV5-8 and J is TRBJ2-3; 9 bases agree with TRBD1. The germline gives CDR1 SGHTS, CDR2 YDEGEE. This CDR3 spans 16 amino acids. Unmatched junction bases numbered 7, after V lost 1 base and J lost 4 bases. The CDR3 DNA follows: TGTGCCAGCAGCTTGTCGAGGACAGGGGATTCAGATACGCAGTATTTT. Its translation is CASSLSRTGDSDTQYF.

V usage is TRBV10-1 and J usage is TRBJ2-7; 9 nucleotides agree with TRBD2. There are 13 residues in the CDR3. Germline assignment: CDR1 WNHNN and CDR2 SYGVQD (reference sequence). V lost 8 bases, J lost 8 bases, and 10 bases stayed unmatched. CDR3 nucleotide sequence: TGCGCCAGCTCTCTAGCGGGGTCTACGAAGCAGTACTTC. Translation: CASSLAGSTKQYF.

The genes are TRBV5-1 and TRBJ2-1; 7 bases agree with TRBD2. The CDR3 sequence is 15 residues long. The J segment lost 7 bases and the V segment lost 3 bases, leaving 10 bases of the junction unmatched. CDR1 is SGHRS, CDR2 YFSETQ, per germline. The CDR3 here is CASSSGTIQINEQFF. CDR3 nucleotides: TGCGCCAGCAGCTCCGGGACTATACAAATAAATGAGCAGTTCTTC.

The V call is TRBV5-1, the J call TRBJ2-2; the D gene is possibly TRBD2 (6 bases). Trimming left V 7 bases short and J 5 bases short, with 12 bases between. This CDR3 has 13 residues. Germline CDR1 reads SGHRS; CDR2 reads YFSETQ. CDR3 sequence reads: CASAALATGELFF. CDR3 in DNA: TGCGCCAGCGCCGCTCTAGCGACCGGGGAGCTGTTTTTT.

The CDR3 loop reads CASSLGGMDTQYF. CDR3 DNA: TGTGCCAGCAGCTTAGGAGGGATGGATACGCAGTATTTT. The J gene is TRBJ2-3, the V gene TRBV7-6; D perhaps matches TRBD2 (5 bases). The CDR3 sequence is 13 residues long. The ends were cut back, 1 base at V and 6 bases at J, with 8 bases in the middle. Looked up from germline, CDR1 is SGHVS and CDR2 is FNYEAQ.

This rearrangement joins TRBV7-2 to TRBJ1-1; no firm D call. Germline CDR1 is SGHTA and CDR2 is FQGNSA. This CDR3 is 12 amino acids long. The V gene lost 1 base and the J gene lost 5 bases, with 5 bases spanning the gap. The CDR3 DNA follows: TGTGCCAGCAGCTTAGAGGAGACTGAAGCTTTCTTT. The encoded protein is CASSLEETEAFF.

This chain connects TRBV27 to TRBJ2-1, with a possible D match to TRBD2 (6 bases). The CDR3 totals 14 residues. Trimming stripped 8 bases from V and 2 bases from J, with 13 bases between. Germline lookup yields CDR1 MNHEY and CDR2 SMNVEV (reference sequence). The CDR3, as DNA: TGTGCCAGCCCGCCAGCGGGCACCTACAATGAGCAGTTCTTC. Amino acids: CASPPAGTYNEQFF.